The entry below gives a single TCR beta chain sequence along with its context. Blood CD8+ and CD4+ T cells underwent high-throughput TCR beta sequencing. The data are from a study of CD8 T cells in Susac syndrome. The authors reverse transcribed roughly 0.5 to 1 ug RNA with random hexamers. TCRdb re-called the immunoSEQ multiplex PCR reads with MiXCR, one entry per CDR3 protein. The repertoire includes more than 150,000 distinct CDR3 sequences, approximately 93% of them detected once, and roughly 0.21% sits in the top ten. This receptor was obtained from a human donor with multiple sclerosis. The sequenced sample consisted of CD8+ T cells from PBMCs.

This CDR3 is CASSIPPPDRGGYEQYF. The CDR3 DNA reads as TGTGCCAGTAGTATCCCCCCTCCGGACAGGGGTGGCTACGAGCAGTACTTC. This rearrangement joins TRBV19 to TRBJ2-7; 9 bases are a match to TRBD1. Trimming took 3 bases from V and 3 from J; bases not matched to a gene: 12. Germline V gene sequence: CDR1 LNHDA, CDR2 SQIVND (reference sequence). The CDR3 is made up of 17 amino acids. Filled out from reference TRBV19 and TRBJ2-7, the complete variable domain reads DGGITQSPKYLFRKEGQNVTLSCEQNLNHDAMYWYRQDPGQGLRLIYYSQIVNDFQKGDIAEGYSVSREKKESFPLTVTSAQKNPTAFYLCASSIPPPDRGGYEQYFGPGTRLTVT.